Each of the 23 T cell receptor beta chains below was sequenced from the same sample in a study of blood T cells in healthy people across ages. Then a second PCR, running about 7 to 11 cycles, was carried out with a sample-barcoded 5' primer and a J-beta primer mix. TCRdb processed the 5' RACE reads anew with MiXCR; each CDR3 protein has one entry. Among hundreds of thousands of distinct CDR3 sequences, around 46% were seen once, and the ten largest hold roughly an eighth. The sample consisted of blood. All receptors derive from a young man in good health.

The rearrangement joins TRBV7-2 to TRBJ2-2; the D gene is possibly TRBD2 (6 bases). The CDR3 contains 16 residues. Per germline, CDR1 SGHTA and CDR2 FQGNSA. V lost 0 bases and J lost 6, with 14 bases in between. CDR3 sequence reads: CASSLAFDWRAGELFF. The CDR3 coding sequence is TGTGCCAGCAGCTTAGCCTTTGACTGGAGGGCCGGGGAGCTGTTTTTT.

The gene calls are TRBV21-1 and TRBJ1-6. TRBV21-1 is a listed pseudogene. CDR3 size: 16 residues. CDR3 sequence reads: CASSKSGGKSNSPLHF. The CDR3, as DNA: TGTGCCAGCAGCAAATCGGGCGGAAAAAGTAATTCACCCCTCCACTTT.

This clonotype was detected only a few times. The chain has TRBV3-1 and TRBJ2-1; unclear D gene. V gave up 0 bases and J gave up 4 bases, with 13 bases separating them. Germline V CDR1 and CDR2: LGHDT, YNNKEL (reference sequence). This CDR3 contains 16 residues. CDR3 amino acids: CASSQDSPEWYNEQFF. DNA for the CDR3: TGTGCCAGCAGCCAAGATAGCCCGGAGTGGTACAATGAGCAGTTCTTC.

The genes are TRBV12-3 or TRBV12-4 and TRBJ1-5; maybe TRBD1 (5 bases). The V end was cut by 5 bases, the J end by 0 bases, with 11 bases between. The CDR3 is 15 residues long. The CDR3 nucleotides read TGTGCCAGCAGTAATACAGGTCATAGCAATCAGCCCCAGCATTTT. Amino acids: CASSNTGHSNQPQHF.

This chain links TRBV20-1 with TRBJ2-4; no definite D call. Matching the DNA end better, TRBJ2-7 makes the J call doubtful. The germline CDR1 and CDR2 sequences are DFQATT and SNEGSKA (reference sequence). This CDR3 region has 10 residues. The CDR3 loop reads CSARDYEQYF. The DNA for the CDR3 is TGCAGTGCTAGGGACTACGAGCAGTACTTC.

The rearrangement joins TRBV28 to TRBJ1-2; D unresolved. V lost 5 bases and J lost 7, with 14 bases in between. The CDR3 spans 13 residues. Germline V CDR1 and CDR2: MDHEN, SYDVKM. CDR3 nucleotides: TGTGCCAGCAGTCCAGAAAGGGTCCTTGGCTACACCTTC. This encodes CASSPERVLGYTF.

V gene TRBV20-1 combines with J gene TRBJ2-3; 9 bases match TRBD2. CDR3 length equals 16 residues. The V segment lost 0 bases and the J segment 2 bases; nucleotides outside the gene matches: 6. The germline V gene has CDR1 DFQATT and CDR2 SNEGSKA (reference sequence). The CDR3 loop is CSARDLLAGFTDTQYF. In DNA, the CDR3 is TGCAGTGCTAGAGATTTGCTAGCGGGGTTCACAGATACGCAGTATTTT.

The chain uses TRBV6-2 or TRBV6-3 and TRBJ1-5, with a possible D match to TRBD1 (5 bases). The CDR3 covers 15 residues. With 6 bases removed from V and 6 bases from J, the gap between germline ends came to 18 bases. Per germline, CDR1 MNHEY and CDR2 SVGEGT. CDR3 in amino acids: CASRLTRQRGQPQHF. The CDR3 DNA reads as TGTGCCAGCAGGTTAACAAGACAGAGGGGTCAGCCCCAGCATTTT.

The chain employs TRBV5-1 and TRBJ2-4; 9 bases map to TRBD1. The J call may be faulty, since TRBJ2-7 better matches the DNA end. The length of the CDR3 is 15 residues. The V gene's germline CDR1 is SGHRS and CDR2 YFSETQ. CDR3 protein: CASSWNTGTGSEQYF. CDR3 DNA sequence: TGCGCCAGCAGCTGGAATACTGGGACAGGGAGCGAGCAGTACTTC.

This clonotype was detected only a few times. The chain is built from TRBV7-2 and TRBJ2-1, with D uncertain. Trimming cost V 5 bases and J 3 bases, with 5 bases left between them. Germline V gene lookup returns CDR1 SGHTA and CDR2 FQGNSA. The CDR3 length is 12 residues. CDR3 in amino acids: CASSADYNEQFF. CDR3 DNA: TGTGCCAGCAGCGCCGACTACAATGAGCAGTTCTTC.

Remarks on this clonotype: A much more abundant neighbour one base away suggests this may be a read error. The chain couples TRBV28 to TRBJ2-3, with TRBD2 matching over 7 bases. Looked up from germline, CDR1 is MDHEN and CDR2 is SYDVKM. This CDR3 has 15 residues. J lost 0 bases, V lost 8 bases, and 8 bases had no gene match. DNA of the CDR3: TGTGCCAGCTTCACCGGGACTACTAGCACAGATACGCAGTATTTT. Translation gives CASFTGTTSTDTQYF.

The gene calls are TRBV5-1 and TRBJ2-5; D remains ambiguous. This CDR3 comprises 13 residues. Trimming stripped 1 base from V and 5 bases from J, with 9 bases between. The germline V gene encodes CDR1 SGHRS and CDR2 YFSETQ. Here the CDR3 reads CASSLYVGETQYF. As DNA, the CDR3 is TGCGCCAGCAGCTTGTATGTTGGGGAGACCCAGTACTTC.

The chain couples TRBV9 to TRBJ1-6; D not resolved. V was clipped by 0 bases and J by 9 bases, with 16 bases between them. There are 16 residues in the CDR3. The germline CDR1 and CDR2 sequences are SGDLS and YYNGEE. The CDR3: CASSVVADPGGSPLHF. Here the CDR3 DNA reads TGTGCCAGCAGCGTAGTAGCAGATCCGGGAGGTTCACCCCTCCACTTT.

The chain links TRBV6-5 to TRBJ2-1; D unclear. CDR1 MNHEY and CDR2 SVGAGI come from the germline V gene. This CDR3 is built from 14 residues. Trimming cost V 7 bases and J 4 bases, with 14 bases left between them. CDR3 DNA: TGTGCCAGCAACCACGGGCCTGATTACAATGAGCAGTTCTTC. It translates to CASNHGPDYNEQFF.

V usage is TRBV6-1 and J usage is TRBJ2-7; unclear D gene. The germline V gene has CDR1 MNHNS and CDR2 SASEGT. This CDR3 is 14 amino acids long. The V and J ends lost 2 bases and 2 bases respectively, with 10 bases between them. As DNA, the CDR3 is TGTGCCAGCAGTGAAATTGTGGAAACCTACGAGCAGTACTTC. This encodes CASSEIVETYEQYF.

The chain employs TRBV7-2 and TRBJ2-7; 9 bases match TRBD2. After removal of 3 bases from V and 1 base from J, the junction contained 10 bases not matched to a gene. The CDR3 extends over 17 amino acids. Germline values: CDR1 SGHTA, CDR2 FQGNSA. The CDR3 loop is CASSFSRGGHMSYEQYF. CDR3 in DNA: TGTGCCAGCAGCTTCTCGCGGGGGGGCCATATGTCCTACGAGCAGTACTTC.

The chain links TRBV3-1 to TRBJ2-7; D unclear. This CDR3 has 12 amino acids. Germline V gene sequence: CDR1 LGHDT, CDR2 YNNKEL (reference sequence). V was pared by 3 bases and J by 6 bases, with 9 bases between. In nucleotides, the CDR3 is TGTGCCAGCAGCCAGACGGGCTGCGAGCAGTACTTC. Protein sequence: CASSQTGCEQYF.

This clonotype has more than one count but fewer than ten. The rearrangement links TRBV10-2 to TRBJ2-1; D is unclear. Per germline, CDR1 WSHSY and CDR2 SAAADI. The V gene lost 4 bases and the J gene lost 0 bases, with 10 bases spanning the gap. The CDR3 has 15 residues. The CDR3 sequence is CASSVPASSYNEQFF. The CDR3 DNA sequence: TGCGCCAGCAGTGTCCCGGCGAGCTCCTACAATGAGCAGTTCTTC.

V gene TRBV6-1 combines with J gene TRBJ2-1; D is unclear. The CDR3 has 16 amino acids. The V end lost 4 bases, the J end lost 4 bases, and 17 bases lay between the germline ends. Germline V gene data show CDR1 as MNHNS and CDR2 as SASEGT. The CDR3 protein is CASSARTRPRYNEQFF. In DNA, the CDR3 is TGTGCCAGCAGTGCCCGAACCCGGCCCCGGTACAATGAGCAGTTCTTC.

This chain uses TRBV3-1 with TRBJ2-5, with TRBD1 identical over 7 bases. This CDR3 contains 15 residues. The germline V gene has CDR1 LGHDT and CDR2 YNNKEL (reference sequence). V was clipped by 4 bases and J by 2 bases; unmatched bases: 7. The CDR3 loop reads CASSPQGTVQETQYF. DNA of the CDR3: TGTGCCAGCAGCCCCCAAGGGACAGTTCAAGAGACCCAGTACTTC.

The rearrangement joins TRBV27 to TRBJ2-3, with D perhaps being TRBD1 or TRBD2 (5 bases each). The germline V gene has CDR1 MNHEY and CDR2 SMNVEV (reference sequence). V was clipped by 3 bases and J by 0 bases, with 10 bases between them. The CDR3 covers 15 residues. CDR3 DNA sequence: TGTGCCAGCAGTTTTCGGTGGGGGAGCACAGATACGCAGTATTTT. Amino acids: CASSFRWGSTDTQYF.

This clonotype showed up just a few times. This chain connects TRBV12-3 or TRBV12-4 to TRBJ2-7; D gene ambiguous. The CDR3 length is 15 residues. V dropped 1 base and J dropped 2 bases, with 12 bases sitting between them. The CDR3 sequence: CASSLEGIGTYEQYF. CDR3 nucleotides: TGTGCCAGCAGTTTAGAGGGTATTGGGACCTACGAGCAGTACTTC.

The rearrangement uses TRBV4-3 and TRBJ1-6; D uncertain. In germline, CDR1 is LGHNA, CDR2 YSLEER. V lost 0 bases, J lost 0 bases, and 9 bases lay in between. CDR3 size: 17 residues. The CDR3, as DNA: TGCGCCAGCAGCCAAGATCTGTATAGCTCCTATAATTCACCCCTCCACTTT. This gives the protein CASSQDLYSSYNSPLHF.